Each of the 20 T cell receptor beta chains below was sequenced from the same sample in a study of cytomegalovirus exposure and HLA in healthy donors. The repertoire was sequenced with immunoSEQ multiplex PCR; TCRdb's copy has only in-frame clones and lacks some. This sample has some 140,000 clones, with 75% to 90% found just once. The sequenced sample was PBMCs. Receptors were obtained from a young man in good health and CMV-seropositive.

This clone has more than one count but fewer than ten. J is TRBJ2-1 and V is TRBV7-2; 10 bases match TRBD2. V gave up 3 bases and J gave up 9 bases; unmatched junction bases: 5. Germline lookup yields CDR1 SGHTA and CDR2 FQGNSA. The CDR3 has 14 amino acids. The CDR3 region has the DNA TGTGCCAGCAGCTTTCTGACTAGCGGGCGTGAGCAGTTCTTC. It codes for CASSFLTSGREQFF.

The chain joins TRBV5-8 to TRBJ1-1; TRBD1 might be the D (5 bases). V gave up 2 bases and J gave up 4 bases, with 18 bases separating them. Germline V gene data show CDR1 as SGHTS and CDR2 as YDEGEE. The CDR3 totals 16 residues. The CDR3 DNA reads TGTGCCAGCAGCTTTGGGACTCCTCTGGAGAGCACTGAAGCTTTCTTT. It encodes CASSFGTPLESTEAFF.

This chain links TRBV9 with TRBJ2-1; weak D call: TRBD2 (6 bases). Trimming pared 3 bases from V and 5 bases from J, leaving 15 bases between. Germline CDR1 reads SGDLS; CDR2 reads YYNGEE. The CDR3 sequence is 15 residues long. In DNA form, the CDR3 reads TGTGCCAGCAGCGCGTACCGGGAGCTACACAATGAGCAGTTCTTC. Amino acids: CASSAYRELHNEQFF.

Only a few counts were recorded for this clone. The chain is built from TRBV2 and TRBJ2-7; D not resolved. V was trimmed by 6 bases and J by 3 bases, leaving 6 bases between them. CDR1 SNHLY and CDR2 FYNNEI come from the germline V gene. CDR3 length: 11 amino acids. CDR3 residues: CASRTLYEQYF. CDR3 in DNA: TGTGCCAGCAGGACTCTCTACGAGCAGTACTTC.

V and J are TRBV19 and TRBJ1-2; D is undetermined. Germline V gene sequence: CDR1 LNHDA, CDR2 SQIVND (reference sequence). The CDR3 is 16 residues long. Trimming left V 0 bases short and J 0 bases short, with 11 bases between. This CDR3 is CASSIDRSPANYGYTF. CDR3 in DNA: TGTGCCAGTAGTATAGACCGGAGCCCGGCTAACTATGGCTACACCTTC.

In this sample, this clone turned up a few times. The V call is TRBV27, the J call TRBJ2-2; D might be TRBD1 (7 bases). This CDR3 contains 13 residues. Trimming pared 4 bases from V and 8 bases from J, leaving 11 bases between. Germline V lookup: CDR1 MNHEY, CDR2 SMNVEV (reference sequence). The CDR3 DNA is TGTGCCAGCAGTTGGAGGGGGCAGGGGGAGCTGTTTTTT. Translated, it gives CASSWRGQGELFF.

The rearrangement links TRBV6-5 to TRBJ1-2; D call uncertain. Per the germline V gene, CDR1 is MNHEY and CDR2 is SVGAGI. This CDR3 spans 13 amino acids. The V and J ends lost 5 bases and 0 bases respectively, with 7 bases between them. The CDR3 reads CASSRGTNYGYTF. For the CDR3, the DNA is TGTGCCAGCAGTCGCGGTACTAACTATGGCTACACCTTC.

This clone showed up just a few times. The CDR3 region is CASSGGLWPGDTQYF. The DNA for the CDR3 is TGTGCCAGCAGCGGCGGACTGTGGCCCGGGGATACGCAGTATTTT. The J gene is TRBJ2-3, the V gene TRBV9, with D perhaps matching TRBD2 (5 bases). V shed 3 bases and J shed 6 bases, with 17 bases lying between them. The germline V gene encodes CDR1 SGDLS and CDR2 YYNGEE. The CDR3 loop spans 15 amino acids.

This clone was recorded once. The V and J genes are TRBV7-3 and TRBJ2-1; TRBD2 agrees at 7 bases. Germline CDR1 and CDR2: SGHTA and FQGTGA. V gave up 0 bases and J gave up 0 bases; unmatched junction bases: 8. The CDR3 runs 18 residues. CDR3 sequence: CASSLTASGGSSYNEQFF. CDR3 nucleotide sequence: TGTGCCAGCAGCTTAACGGCTAGCGGAGGAAGCTCCTACAATGAGCAGTTCTTC.

This chain uses TRBV5-1 with TRBJ2-3; 7 bases map to TRBD2. There are 16 residues in the CDR3. The V gene's germline CDR1 is SGHRS and CDR2 YFSETQ. V trimming: 3 bases; J trimming: 2 bases; junction bases outside the gene matches: 9. The CDR3 DNA is TGCGCCAGCAGCTCCCTTTTGCGGGAGTACACAGATACGCAGTATTTT. Protein: CASSSLLREYTDTQYF. Together with reference TRBV5-1 and TRBJ2-3, the CDR3 gives the full variable domain: KAGVTQTPRYLIKTRGQQVTLSCSPISGHRSVSWYQQTPGQGLQFLFEYFSETQRNKGNFPGRFSGRQFSNSRSEMNVSTLELGDSALYLCASSSLLREYTDTQYFGPGTRLTVL.

The CDR3 DNA is TGTGCCACCAGGTCTTCTAGCACAGATACGCAGTATTTT. This codes for CATRSSSTDTQYF. The J gene is TRBJ2-3, the V gene TRBV6-7; no clear D gene. TRBV6-7 is an ORF for which the function is uncertain. The CDR3 has 13 amino acids. The V and J ends lost 10 bases and 0 bases respectively, with 11 bases between them.

The J gene is TRBJ1-4, the V gene TRBV19; 7 positions match TRBD1. This CDR3 has 14 residues. V lost 7 bases and J lost 6; bases outside the gene matches: 8. Germline CDR1 reads LNHDA; CDR2 reads SQIVND (reference sequence). CDR3 sequence (DNA): TGTGCCAGTACCCACGACAGGGCGGATGAAAAACTGTTTTTT. This codes for CASTHDRADEKLFF.

The V and J genes are TRBV28 and TRBJ1-5; 9 positions match TRBD1. The CDR3 consists of 16 residues. V was clipped by 4 bases and J by 4 bases; unmatched bases: 8. CDR1 is MDHEN and CDR2 is SYDVKM in the germline V gene. CDR3 region: CASSSPGQGINQPQHF. CDR3 in DNA: TGTGCCAGCAGTTCACCGGGACAGGGAATTAATCAGCCCCAGCATTTT.

Concerning this clone itself: This CDR3 is also generated by other DNA sequences in the sample. This chain connects TRBV11-3 to TRBJ2-1, with D unclear. The CDR3 is 13 residues long. The germline gives CDR1 SGHNT, CDR2 YENEEA. Trimming pared 2 bases from V and 5 bases from J, leaving 7 bases between. DNA of the CDR3: TGTGCCAGCAGCTTAAATTCGGACAATGAGCAGTTCTTC. It translates to CASSLNSDNEQFF. Full variable domain (outside the CDR3, taken from reference TRBV11-3 and TRBJ2-1): EAGVVQSPRYKIIEKKQPVAFWCNPISGHNTLYWYLQNLGQGPELLIRYENEEAVDDSQLPKDRFSAERLKGVDSTLKIQPAELGDSAVYLCASSLNSDNEQFFGPGTRLTVL.

This rearrangement joins TRBV2 to TRBJ1-3; D perhaps matches TRBD1 (6 bases). CDR3 length: 14 amino acids. With 6 bases removed from V and 2 bases from J, the gap between germline ends came to 11 bases. Per germline, CDR1 SNHLY and CDR2 FYNNEI. CDR3 sequence reads: CASRGTQTGNTIYF. CDR3 coding DNA: TGTGCCAGCAGGGGGACACAAACTGGAAACACCATATATTTT.

The gene calls are TRBV2 and TRBJ2-1; TRBD1 agrees at 9 bases. Per the germline V gene, CDR1 is SNHLY and CDR2 is FYNNEI. V was clipped by 4 bases and J by 5 bases; unmatched bases: 6. The CDR3 loop spans 15 amino acids. CDR3 DNA sequence: TGTGCCAGCAGTGCCCCGGGACAGGGCGACAATGAGCAGTTCTTC. Protein sequence: CASSAPGQGDNEQFF. Looking up the rest from reference TRBV2 and TRBJ2-1 gives the full variable domain: EPEVTQTPSHQVTQMGQEVILRCVPISNHLYFYWYRQILGQKVEFLVSFYNNEISEKSEIFDDQFSVERPDGSNFTLKIRSTKLEDSAMYFCASSAPGQGDNEQFFGPGTRLTVL.

The chain uses TRBV7-8 and TRBJ2-7; 7 nucleotides match TRBD1. The germline CDR1 and CDR2 sequences are SGHVS and FQNEAQ. This CDR3 region has 14 residues. J lost 4 bases, V lost 5 bases, and 8 bases had no gene match. In DNA form, the CDR3 reads TGTGCCAGCAGCGTCCTGGGACAGTCTTACGAGCAGTACTTC. It is translated as CASSVLGQSYEQYF.

J is TRBJ2-7 and V is TRBV19, with a tentative D call TRBD2 (5 bases). From germline, CDR1 is LNHDA and CDR2 SQIVND (reference sequence). The V end lost 0 bases, the J end lost 7 bases, and 16 bases lay between the germline ends. There are 15 residues in the CDR3. The CDR3 DNA is TGTGCCAGTAGTATAGACCTCATATCTACGGGGGAGCAGTACTTC. Protein: CASSIDLISTGEQYF.

The genes are TRBV4-3 and TRBJ1-1; tentative D call: TRBD1 (5 bases). The CDR3 loop spans 15 amino acids. V was shortened by 1 base and J by 3 bases, with 12 bases between the two germline ends. Germline V gene lookup returns CDR1 LGHNA and CDR2 YSLEER. The CDR3 here is CASSQVWGGDTEAFF. For the CDR3, the DNA is TGCGCCAGCAGCCAAGTTTGGGGGGGGGACACTGAAGCTTTCTTT.

The CDR3 nucleotides read TGTGCCAGCAGGGATTCCGGGACAGCCAACAATGAGCAGTTCTTC. It encodes CASRDSGTANNEQFF. The chain combines TRBV9 with TRBJ2-1; 7 bases are a match to TRBD1. The V and J ends lost 5 bases and 5 bases, in that order; junction bases with no gene match: 10. The germline V gene has CDR1 SGDLS and CDR2 YYNGEE. The CDR3 sequence is 15 residues long.